Listed below are T cell receptor beta chains from one sample, sequenced in a study of blood T cell repertoires in COVID-19. Clones were read by immunoSEQ multiplex PCR, and TCRdb kept only the in-frame ones, dropping some. The sample includes roughly 34,000 clones, approximately 91% of them seen just once. Sequencing was performed on peripheral blood. The source is a human donor with active COVID-19. The donor label of this sample is uncertain. CDR3s include the opening cysteine and the closing phenylalanine or tryptophan. Fields, in order: J gene, V gene, D gene, CDR3 protein. D genes are given only for firm matches.

J gene: TRBJ2-1; V gene: TRBV19; D gene: -; CDR3 protein: CASSIDYGGRFYNEQFF
J gene: TRBJ1-3; V gene: TRBV5-1; D gene: -; CDR3 protein: CASSLVGEDSGNTIYF
J gene: TRBJ1-2; V gene: TRBV27; D gene: TRBD1; CDR3 protein: CASGRTDRAKSYTF
J gene: TRBJ2-4; V gene: TRBV27; D gene: -; CDR3 protein: CASSLMGQGRTKNIQYF
J gene: TRBJ2-3; V gene: TRBV6-2/TRBV6-3; D gene: TRBD1; CDR3 protein: CASSYAQGRDTQYF
J gene: TRBJ2-7; V gene: TRBV28; D gene: -; CDR3 protein: CTSSPPRGNNEQYF
J gene: TRBJ2-7; V gene: TRBV9; D gene: -; CDR3 protein: CASSVVFPVGEQYF
J gene: TRBJ1-5; V gene: TRBV30; D gene: -; CDR3 protein: CAWKGTRGNQPQHF
J gene: TRBJ1-1; V gene: TRBV4-3; D gene: -; CDR3 protein: CASSQDGRGWNTEAFF
J gene: TRBJ1-2; V gene: TRBV30; D gene: TRBD1; CDR3 protein: CAWTYPGTGTRGYTF
J gene: TRBJ2-7; V gene: TRBV5-4; D gene: -; CDR3 protein: CASSFVVLSEQYF
J gene: TRBJ2-1; V gene: TRBV6-2/TRBV6-3; D gene: TRBD2; CDR3 protein: CASSYWEGNEQFF
J gene: TRBJ1-4; V gene: TRBV7-9; D gene: TRBD1; CDR3 protein: CASRYTGTGNEKLFF
J gene: TRBJ2-1; V gene: TRBV7-3; D gene: TRBD2; CDR3 protein: CASSISGGVYNEQFF
J gene: TRBJ2-7; V gene: TRBV28; D gene: -; CDR3 protein: CASSNRVTNGIGEQYF
J gene: TRBJ2-7; V gene: TRBV7-3; D gene: TRBD1; CDR3 protein: CASSLSGDRGYEQYF
J gene: TRBJ2-3; V gene: TRBV18; D gene: TRBD2; CDR3 protein: CASSPTSSDTQYF
J gene: TRBJ2-5; V gene: TRBV5-1; D gene: TRBD2; CDR3 protein: CASSLGLAGANQETQYF
J gene: TRBJ1-2; V gene: TRBV7-9; D gene: -; CDR3 protein: CASSLLTGFYGYTF
J gene: TRBJ2-1; V gene: TRBV11-2; D gene: -; CDR3 protein: CASSLDQVYNEQFF
J gene: TRBJ2-2; V gene: TRBV6-5; D gene: -; CDR3 protein: CASSPRAGTGELFF
J gene: TRBJ1-2; V gene: TRBV7-2; D gene: TRBD1; CDR3 protein: CASSLVDRGGYGYTF
J gene: TRBJ1-1; V gene: TRBV10-3; D gene: TRBD1; CDR3 protein: CAISEKNRGMTEAFF
J gene: TRBJ1-1; V gene: TRBV7-2; D gene: -; CDR3 protein: CASSLSGAENTEAFF
J gene: TRBJ2-3; V gene: TRBV29-1; D gene: TRBD1; CDR3 protein: CSVEARDRGTDTQYF
J gene: TRBJ1-5; V gene: TRBV30; D gene: -; CDR3 protein: CAWSLITGIGNQPQHF
J gene: TRBJ2-3; V gene: TRBV9; D gene: -; CDR3 protein: CASSVAKSTDTQYF
J gene: TRBJ2-7; V gene: TRBV21-1; D gene: -; CDR3 protein: CASSTMYEQYF
J gene: TRBJ2-1; V gene: TRBV6-5; D gene: -; CDR3 protein: CASSYSGQGPYNEQFF
J gene: TRBJ2-5; V gene: TRBV11-2; D gene: TRBD1; CDR3 protein: CASSSGGTQYF
J gene: TRBJ1-2; V gene: TRBV6-1; D gene: -; CDR3 protein: CASSERSSSYGYTF
J gene: TRBJ2-7; V gene: TRBV7-8; D gene: TRBD2; CDR3 protein: CASSLAPGGTYEQYF
J gene: TRBJ2-5; V gene: TRBV6-5; D gene: -; CDR3 protein: CASTAGTSQGSQYF
J gene: TRBJ2-1; V gene: TRBV24-1; D gene: -; CDR3 protein: CATGGRGASRREQFF
J gene: TRBJ1-5; V gene: TRBV29-1; D gene: -; CDR3 protein: CSVAGGGQPQHF
J gene: TRBJ1-1; V gene: TRBV3-1/TRBV3-2; D gene: -; CDR3 protein: CASSQVEVNTEAFF
J gene: TRBJ2-5; V gene: TRBV19; D gene: -; CDR3 protein: CASSIVEQPKETQYF
J gene: TRBJ2-4; V gene: TRBV7-9; D gene: -; CDR3 protein: CARGTQLAKNIQYF
J gene: TRBJ2-4; V gene: TRBV21-1; D gene: -; CDR3 protein: CASTRRVAKNIQYF
J gene: TRBJ2-1; V gene: TRBV7-3; D gene: TRBD2; CDR3 protein: CASSLTAGTSGQWEQFF
J gene: TRBJ2-1; V gene: TRBV6-2/TRBV6-3; D gene: -; CDR3 protein: CASSYWGEWQFF
J gene: TRBJ2-7; V gene: TRBV7-2; D gene: TRBD1; CDR3 protein: CASSLVGTGEYEQYF
J gene: TRBJ2-3; V gene: TRBV5-6; D gene: TRBD1; CDR3 protein: CASNPPGQGADTQYF
J gene: TRBJ1-4; V gene: TRBV5-1; D gene: TRBD1; CDR3 protein: CASSLGSTGEFEKLFF
J gene: TRBJ2-7; V gene: TRBV30; D gene: -; CDR3 protein: CAWTSLSRVTYEQYF
J gene: TRBJ1-5; V gene: TRBV7-8; D gene: -; CDR3 protein: CASRAQTGPSNQPQHF
J gene: TRBJ2-1; V gene: TRBV7-2; D gene: TRBD1; CDR3 protein: CASSADRGSNNEQFF
J gene: TRBJ1-4; V gene: TRBV23-1; D gene: -; CDR3 protein: CASSQCGRVIRTNEKLFF
J gene: TRBJ1-2; V gene: TRBV3-1/TRBV3-2; D gene: -; CDR3 protein: CASSQGGMGSGGPYGYTF